The present T cell receptor beta chain was sequenced within a study of blood T cell repertoires in COVID-19. Study at large: Italy, Spain and the United States were the sources of the convalescent and acute COVID-19 samples. PBMCs, B-cell-depleted T cells, or T cells provided the cDNA or gDNA that made up the material.

The CDR3 loop spans 15 amino acids. The germline V gene has CDR1 MGHRA and CDR2 YSYEKL. The V end was cut by 1 base, the J end by 5 bases, with 14 bases between. Original processing methods: From reference gene primer amplification, estimates of nucleated cell counts were derived. Sequencing was performed with immunoSEQ multiplex PCR; in TCRdb, only in-frame clones are kept and a portion is missing. Clone size and V and J calls were adopted from that table, with D and trimming inferred from the DNA. The sample holds approximately 200,000 clones, 87% seen once. The V and J genes are TRBV4-1 and TRBJ2-5; possible D gene TRBD1, 7 bases. The TCR sequence derives from a man aged 40-50 years with active or convalescent COVID-19. Sequenced input: peripheral blood. The CDR3, as DNA: TGCGCCAGCAGCCAAGTTCAGGGGGGCACGGAGACCCAGTACTTC. The encoded protein is CASSQVQGGTETQYF.